What follows is one T cell receptor beta chain and its context. The data were taken from a study of blood T cell repertoires in COVID-19. The wider study: Sites across the United States, Italy and Spain contributed samples from acute and convalescent COVID-19. T cells, B-cell-depleted T cells, or PBMCs supplied cDNA or gDNA.

CDR1 MGHRA and CDR2 YSYEKL come from the germline V gene. V dropped 0 bases and J dropped 7 bases, with 15 bases sitting between them. This CDR3 contains 15 residues. The data were produced by immunoSEQ multiplex PCR, yet TCRdb's version contains in-frame clones alone and is incomplete. The table shows under 150,000 clones, with 65% to 85% occurring only once. The J gene is TRBJ1-2, the V gene TRBV4-1; a weak D match, TRBD1 (6 bases). The TCR originated in a woman older than 75 with acute or convalescent COVID-19. Material for sequencing was peripheral blood. The CDR3 here is CASSQDPQGLGGYTF. DNA for the CDR3: TGCGCCAGCAGCCAAGACCCGCAGGGGTTGGGTGGCTACACCTTC.